The rows below give T cell receptor beta chains drawn from one sample of a study of blood T cell repertoires in COVID-19. Profiling relied on immunoSEQ multiplex PCR, and the TCRdb table lists in-frame clones only, not all of them. The data show roughly 33,000 clones, 87% seen once. Sequenced material: peripheral blood. The source of these receptors is an elderly man with active COVID-19. CDR3s include the opening cysteine and the closing phenylalanine or tryptophan. The D gene is left open where the match is weak. Size tells how often a clone was seen (once, few, many) or the class of an expanded clone, and some rows leave it out.

D: NA; size: once; V: TRBV7-2; J: TRBJ2-7; CDR3: CASSVTASLEQYF; DNA: TGTGCCAGCAGCGTAACCGCTAGCCTCGAGCAGTACTTC
D: TRBD2; size: NA; V: TRBV18; J: TRBJ2-1; CDR3: CASSLRQAGDEQFF; DNA: TGTGCCAGCTCTCTCAGACAAGCGGGAGATGAGCAGTTCTTC
D: NA; size: NA; V: TRBV28; J: TRBJ2-7; CDR3: CASSLRGTNSYEQYF; DNA: TGTGCCAGCAGTCTTCGGGGAACGAACTCCTACGAGCAGTACTTC
D: NA; size: NA; V: TRBV7-2; J: TRBJ2-3; CDR3: CASSLDPLSTDTQYF; DNA: TGTGCCAGCAGCTTAGATCCCCTTAGCACAGATACGCAGTATTTT
D: NA; size: NA; V: TRBV7-2; J: TRBJ2-1; CDR3: CASSLDYISYNEQFF; DNA: TGTGCCAGCAGCTTAGACTATATTTCCTACAATGAGCAGTTCTTC
D: TRBD1; size: NA; V: TRBV7-8; J: TRBJ2-5; CDR3: CASSSYGTGGETQYF; DNA: TGTGCCAGCAGCTCCTACGGGACAGGAGGAGAGACCCAGTACTTC
D: NA; size: NA; V: TRBV28; J: TRBJ1-6; CDR3: CASSDTYNSPLHF; DNA: TGTGCCAGCTCGGACACTTATAATTCACCCCTCCACTTT
D: NA; size: NA; V: TRBV3-1/TRBV3-2; J: TRBJ2-2; CDR3: CASSQVAEGTGELFF; DNA: TGTGCCAGCAGCCAAGTGGCGGAGGGCACCGGGGAGCTGTTTTTT
D: NA; size: NA; V: TRBV13; J: TRBJ1-1; CDR3: CASSLQNMNTEAFF; DNA: TGTGCCAGCAGCTTACAGAACATGAACACTGAAGCTTTCTTT
D: NA; size: NA; V: TRBV6-2/TRBV6-3; J: TRBJ2-5; CDR3: CASSSSGPPRGTQYF; DNA: TGTGCCAGCAGTTCCTCGGGTCCACCTCGGGGGACCCAGTACTTC
D: TRBD1; size: NA; V: TRBV6-4; J: TRBJ2-5; CDR3: CASSDFWDRGHQETQYF; DNA: TGTGCCAGCAGTGACTTTTGGGACAGGGGACACCAAGAGACCCAGTACTTC
D: TRBD1; size: NA; V: TRBV2; J: TRBJ1-1; CDR3: CASRADRPYTEAFF; DNA: TGTGCCAGCAGGGCGGACAGGCCTTACACTGAAGCTTTCTTT
D: NA; size: NA; V: TRBV28; J: TRBJ2-5; CDR3: CASRPSRETQYF; DNA: TGTGCCAGCAGACCGTCCAGAGAGACCCAGTACTTC
D: NA; size: NA; V: TRBV7-2; J: TRBJ2-7; CDR3: CASSSFVGGWEYEQYF; DNA: TGTGCCAGCTCCAGTTTTGTGGGGGGATGGGAGTACGAGCAGTACTTC
D: TRBD2; size: NA; V: TRBV6-6; J: TRBJ2-4; CDR3: CASSPLAGKNIQYF; DNA: TGTGCCAGCAGTCCACTAGCGGGAAAAAACATTCAGTACTTC
D: NA; size: NA; V: TRBV5-6; J: TRBJ2-7; CDR3: CASSRGSRHEQYF; DNA: TGTGCCAGCAGCCGGGGGAGTAGACACGAGCAGTACTTC
D: NA; size: once; V: TRBV19; J: TRBJ1-2; CDR3: CASSVQTYNYGYTF; DNA: TGTGCCAGTAGTGTACAGACCTATAACTATGGCTACACCTTC
D: TRBD2; size: NA; V: TRBV5-5; J: TRBJ2-1; CDR3: CVSSLALGTSGIHEQFF; DNA: TGTGTCAGCAGCTTGGCTTTAGGGACTAGCGGGATACATGAGCAGTTCTTC
D: NA; size: NA; V: TRBV3-1/TRBV3-2; J: TRBJ2-1; CDR3: CASSQAFVTANEQFF; DNA: TGTGCCAGCAGCCAAGCTTTTGTCACTGCGAATGAGCAGTTCTTC
D: NA; size: NA; V: TRBV7-9; J: TRBJ2-7; CDR3: CASSLGGVSSYEQYF; DNA: TGTGCCAGCAGCTTAGGTGGTGTTAGCTCCTACGAGCAGTACTTC
D: TRBD2; size: NA; V: TRBV6-5; J: TRBJ2-1; CDR3: CASRVRGLARDEQFF; DNA: TGTGCCAGCAGAGTTCGAGGACTAGCGAGAGATGAGCAGTTCTTC
D: NA; size: NA; V: TRBV7-9; J: TRBJ2-5; CDR3: CASSLRQTQETQYF; DNA: TGTGCCAGCAGCTTAAGACAGACTCAAGAGACCCAGTACTTC
D: TRBD1; size: NA; V: TRBV10-2; J: TRBJ2-1; CDR3: CASSESTGVGQFF; DNA: TGCGCCAGCAGTGAGTCAACAGGGGTAGGGCAGTTCTTC
D: NA; size: NA; V: TRBV6-5; J: TRBJ2-1; CDR3: CASSPPTRSAGEQFF; DNA: TGTGCCAGCAGTCCTCCGACTAGATCGGCCGGAGAGCAGTTCTTC
D: TRBD2; size: NA; V: TRBV7-2; J: TRBJ2-1; CDR3: CASSLEGPGTSSYNEQFF; DNA: TGTGCCAGCAGCTTAGAGGGGCCCGGGACTAGCTCCTACAATGAGCAGTTCTTC
D: TRBD1; size: NA; V: TRBV30; J: TRBJ2-4; CDR3: CAWSGQRDIQYF; DNA: TGTGCCTGGTCGGGACAGAGAGACATTCAGTACTTC
D: TRBD1; size: NA; V: TRBV28; J: TRBJ1-5; CDR3: CASSLNLDRDRSNQPQHF; DNA: TGTGCCAGCAGTTTAAACCTAGACCGGGACAGGTCCAATCAGCCCCAGCATTTT
D: NA; size: NA; V: TRBV7-9; J: TRBJ2-5; CDR3: CASSLATVETQYF; DNA: TGTGCCAGCAGCTTAGCAACGGTGGAGACCCAGTACTTC
D: TRBD2; size: NA; V: TRBV12-5; J: TRBJ2-1; CDR3: CASGLGSTSGSSYNEQFF; DNA: TGTGCTAGTGGTTTGGGCTCTACAAGCGGGAGCTCCTACAATGAGCAGTTCTTC
D: NA; size: NA; V: TRBV7-2; J: TRBJ2-7; CDR3: CASSLEWRGPYEQYF; DNA: TGTGCCAGCAGCTTAGAGTGGCGGGGCCCCTACGAGCAGTACTTC
D: TRBD2; size: NA; V: TRBV14; J: TRBJ2-7; CDR3: CASSPQTSGRQGEQYF; DNA: TGTGCCAGCAGCCCTCAGACTAGCGGGAGGCAAGGCGAGCAGTACTTC
D: TRBD1; size: NA; V: TRBV5-4; J: TRBJ1-2; CDR3: CASSLRTGRENGYTF; DNA: TGTGCCAGCAGCTTGAGGACAGGGAGAGAAAATGGCTACACCTTC